This record looks at one TCR beta chain sequence and its context. The sample belongs to a study of blood T cell repertoires in COVID-19. The overall study: PBMCs, B-cell-depleted T cells, or T cells provided the cDNA or gDNA that made up the material.

V lost 1 base and J lost 9, with 13 bases in between. CDR1 and CDR2 (germline): KGHSY, FQNENV. This CDR3 has 15 residues. Original processing methods: By means of reference gene primer amplification, nucleated cell counts were estimated. Using immunoSEQ multiplex PCR, the repertoire was profiled, and TCRdb retains in-frame clones only, with some absent. The V and J calls and clone size were taken over from that table, and D and trimming were inferred from the DNA. The top ten hold 18% of the sample, which has about 72,000 clones, 82% seen once. The receptor's source is a human donor in a cohort sampled during active COVID-19. The chain recombines TRBV16 with TRBJ1-6; maybe TRBD1 (5 bases). The sequencing input was peripheral blood. The CDR3: CASSQYRGLASPLHF. Here the CDR3 DNA reads TGTGCCAGCAGCCAATATAGGGGATTGGCTTCACCCCTCCACTTT.